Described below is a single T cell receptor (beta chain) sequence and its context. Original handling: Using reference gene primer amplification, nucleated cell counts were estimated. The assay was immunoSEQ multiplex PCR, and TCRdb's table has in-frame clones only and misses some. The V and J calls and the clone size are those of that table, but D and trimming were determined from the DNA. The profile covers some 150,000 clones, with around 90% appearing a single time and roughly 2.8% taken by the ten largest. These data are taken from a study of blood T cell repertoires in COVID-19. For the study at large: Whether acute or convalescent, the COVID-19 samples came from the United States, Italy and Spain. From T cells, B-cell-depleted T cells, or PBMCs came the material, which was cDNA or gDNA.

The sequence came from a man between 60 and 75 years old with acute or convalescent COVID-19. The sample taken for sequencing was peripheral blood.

CDR3 coding DNA: TGTGCCAGCGGGAAGCAGGGGCTGGTCGGTACAGATACGCAGTATTTT. The encoded protein is CASGKQGLVGTDTQYF. The chain couples TRBV2 to TRBJ2-3; weak D call: TRBD1 (6 bases). Germline CDR1 SNHLY, CDR2 FYNNEI. This CDR3 spans 16 amino acids. Trimming left V 8 bases short and J 3 bases short, with 21 bases between.